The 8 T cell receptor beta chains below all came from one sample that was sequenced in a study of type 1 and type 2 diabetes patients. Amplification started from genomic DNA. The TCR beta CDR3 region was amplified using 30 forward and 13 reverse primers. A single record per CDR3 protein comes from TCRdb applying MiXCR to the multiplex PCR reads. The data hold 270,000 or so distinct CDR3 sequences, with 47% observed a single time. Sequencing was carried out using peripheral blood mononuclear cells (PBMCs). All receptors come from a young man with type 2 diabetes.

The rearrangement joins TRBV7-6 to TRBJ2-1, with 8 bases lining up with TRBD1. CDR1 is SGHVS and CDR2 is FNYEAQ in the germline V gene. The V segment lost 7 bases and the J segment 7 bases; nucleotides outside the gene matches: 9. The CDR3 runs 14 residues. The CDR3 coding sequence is TGTGCCAGCATCGAGAGGACAGGGCAGAATGAGCAGTTCTTC. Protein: CASIERTGQNEQFF.

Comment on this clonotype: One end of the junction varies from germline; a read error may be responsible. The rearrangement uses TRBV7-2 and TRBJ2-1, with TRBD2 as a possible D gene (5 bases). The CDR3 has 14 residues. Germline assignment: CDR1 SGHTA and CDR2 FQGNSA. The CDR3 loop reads CASSFEGTHNEQFF. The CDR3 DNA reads TGCGCCAGCAGCTTCGAGGGTACCCACAATGAGCAGTTCTTC.

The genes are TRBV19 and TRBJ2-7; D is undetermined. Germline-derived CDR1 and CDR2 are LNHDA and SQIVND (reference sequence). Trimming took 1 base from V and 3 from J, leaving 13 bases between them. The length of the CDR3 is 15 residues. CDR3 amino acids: CASSIGFGTDYEQYF. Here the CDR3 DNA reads TGTGCCAGTAGTATAGGATTTGGTACAGACTACGAGCAGTACTTC.

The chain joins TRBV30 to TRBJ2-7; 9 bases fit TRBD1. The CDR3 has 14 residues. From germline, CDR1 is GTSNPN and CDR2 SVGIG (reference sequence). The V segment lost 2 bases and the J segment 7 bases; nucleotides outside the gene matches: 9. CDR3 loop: CAWSRAGTGQEQYF. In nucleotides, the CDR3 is TGTGCCTGGAGTAGGGCGGGGACAGGGCAAGAGCAGTACTTC. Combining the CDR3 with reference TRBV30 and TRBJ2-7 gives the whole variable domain SQTIHQWPATLVQPVGSPLSLECTVEGTSNPNLYWYRQAAGRGLQLLFYSVGIGQISSEVPQNLSASRPQDRQFILSSKKLLLSDSGFYLCAWSRAGTGQEQYFGPGTRLTVT.

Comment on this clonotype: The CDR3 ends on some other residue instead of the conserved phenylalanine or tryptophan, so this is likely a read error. The CDR3 region is CASSPNSGGETQYL. CDR3 nucleotides: TGTGCCAGCAGCCCTAATAGCGGTGGGGAGACCCAGTACCTC. The J gene is TRBJ2-5, the V gene TRBV7-2; maybe TRBD2 (6 bases). Trimming shortened V by 5 bases and J by 5 bases, and 15 bases separated the two germline ends. The CDR3 runs to 14 residues. Germline lookup yields CDR1 SGHTA and CDR2 FQGNSA.

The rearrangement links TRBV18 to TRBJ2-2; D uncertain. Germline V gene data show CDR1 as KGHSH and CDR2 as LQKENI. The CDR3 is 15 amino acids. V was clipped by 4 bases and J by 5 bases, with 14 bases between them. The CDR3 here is CASSRRAGSTGELFF. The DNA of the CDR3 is TGTGCCAGCTCACGACGGGCAGGTTCGACCGGGGAGCTGTTTTTT.

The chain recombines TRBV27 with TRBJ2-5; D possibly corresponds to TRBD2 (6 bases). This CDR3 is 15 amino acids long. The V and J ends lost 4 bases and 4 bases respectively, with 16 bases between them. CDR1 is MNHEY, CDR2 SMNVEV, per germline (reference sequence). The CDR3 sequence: CASSYVAGPPETQYF. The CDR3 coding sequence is TGTGCCAGCAGTTACGTTGCGGGGCCCCCAGAGACCCAGTACTTC.

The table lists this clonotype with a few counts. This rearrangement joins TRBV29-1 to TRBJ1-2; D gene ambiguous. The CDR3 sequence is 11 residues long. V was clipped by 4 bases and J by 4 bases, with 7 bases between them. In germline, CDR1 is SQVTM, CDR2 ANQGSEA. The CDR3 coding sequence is TGCAGCGTTGCGGCAAGCTATGGCTACACCTTC. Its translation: CSVAASYGYTF. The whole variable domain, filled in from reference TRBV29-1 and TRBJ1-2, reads SAVISQKPSRDICQRGTSLTIQCQVDSQVTMMFWYRQQPGQSLTLIATANQGSEATYESGFVIDKFPISRPNLTFSTLTVSNMSPEDSSIYLCSVAASYGYTFGSGTRLTVV.